Each of the 21 T cell receptor beta chains below was sequenced from the same sample in a study of blood T cells in healthy people across ages. Using a J-beta primer mix together with a sample-barcoded 5' primer, a second PCR was run for roughly 6 to 12 cycles. TCRdb redid the calling of the 5' RACE reads with MiXCR, one entry per CDR3 protein. The profile shows about 810,000 distinct CDR3 sequences, roughly 35% of them singletons. Sequenced input: blood. Receptors were obtained from a man between 18 and 29 years old in good health.

In the case of this clonotype: A much more abundant neighbour one base away suggests this may be a read error. CDR3 amino acids: CSAGAGLGTEAFF. The CDR3 DNA is TGCAGTGCTGGGGCAGGGTTGGGCACTGAAGCTTTCTTT. The chain is built from TRBV20-1 and TRBJ1-1; TRBD1 might be the D (5 bases). V lost 5 bases and J 4 bases, leaving 14 bases between the germline ends. The germline V gene has CDR1 DFQATT and CDR2 SNEGSKA (reference sequence). The CDR3 spans 13 residues.

The rearrangement uses TRBV11-2 and TRBJ2-5; 8 positions match TRBD2. The V gene end was trimmed by 2 bases and the J gene end by 5 bases; junction bases not matched to a gene: 25. CDR3 length equals 21 residues. Germline loops: CDR1 SGHAT, CDR2 FQNNGV. DNA of the CDR3: TGTGCCAGCAGCTTACCCCCTAACTTTGGGGAGTCTATAGCGGGATGGGAGACCCAGTACTTC. Amino acids: CASSLPPNFGESIAGWETQYF. Using reference TRBV11-2 and TRBJ2-5 for the parts outside the CDR3, the full variable domain is EAGVAQSPRYKIIEKRQSVAFWCNPISGHATLYWYQQILGQGPKLLIQFQNNGVVDDSQLPKDRFSAERLKGVDSTLKIQPAKLEDSAVYLCASSLPPNFGESIAGWETQYFGPGTRLLVL.

The chain links TRBV6-6 to TRBJ1-1; 8 nucleotides align to TRBD1. With V trimmed by 6 bases and J by 7 bases, 7 bases remained unmatched. This CDR3 spans 13 amino acids. Looked up from germline, CDR1 is MNHNY and CDR2 is SVGAGI (reference sequence). The CDR3 DNA is TGTGCCAGCAGAGCCCGACAGGGGATTGAAGCTTTCTTT. Protein product: CASRARQGIEAFF.

J is TRBJ2-7 and V is TRBV4-3; tentatively, D is TRBD1 or TRBD2 (5 bases each). The CDR3 consists of 15 residues. V lost 2 bases and J lost 7, with 18 bases in between. The V gene's germline CDR1 is LGHNA and CDR2 YSLEER. As DNA, the CDR3 is TGCGCCAGCAGCCAACAAGGGACGGGCCTAGGGGAGCAGTACTTC. It is translated as CASSQQGTGLGEQYF.

As to this clonotype: This may be a read error, as it is one base from a much larger clone. The gene calls are TRBV12-3 or TRBV12-4 and TRBJ2-3; D is unresolved. V lost 6 bases to trimming and J lost 3 bases, with 16 bases between them. This CDR3 is 15 amino acids long. For the CDR3, the DNA is TGTGCCAGCAGCCAAGAGCCCGTAAGAACAGATACGCAGTATTTT. Residues: CASSQEPVRTDTQYF.

The chain couples TRBV15 to TRBJ2-5; 9 nucleotides agree with TRBD1. The germline gives CDR1 LNHNV, CDR2 YYDKDF (reference sequence). The V and J ends lost 5 bases and 5 bases, in that order; junction bases with no gene match: 9. CDR3 length: 15 amino acids. The DNA of the CDR3 is TGTGCCACCAGCTCACTACAGGGGGCAAGGGAGACCCAGTACTTC. As protein: CATSSLQGARETQYF.

In the case of this clonotype: At one boundary the junction diverges from the germline segment, which might be a read error. The rearrangement uses TRBV4-3 and TRBJ2-3; D uncertain. This CDR3 has 14 amino acids. CDR1 and CDR2 from the germline V gene are LGHNA and YSLEER. The DNA for the CDR3 is TGCGCCAGCAGCCAAGTTTCCCAGCCAGATATGCAGTATTTT. This gives the protein CASSQVSQPDMQYF.

The chain is built from TRBV6-2 or TRBV6-3 and TRBJ1-2; no reliable D call. CDR3 length equals 14 residues. The germline CDR1 and CDR2 sequences are MNHEY and SVGEGT. The V end lost 0 bases, the J end lost 7 bases, and 12 bases lay between the germline ends. In DNA, the CDR3 is TGTGCCAGCAGTTACTCGTCCCCCGTGCGTGGCTACACCTTC. This codes for CASSYSSPVRGYTF.

This clonotype was seen many times. The V call is TRBV4-1, the J call TRBJ2-7; D is undetermined. V was cut by 0 bases and J by 3 bases, with 6 bases left in between. The CDR3 loop spans 13 amino acids. The germline V gene has CDR1 MGHRA and CDR2 YSYEKL. In DNA, the CDR3 is TGCGCCAGCAGCCAAGATTTTCTCTACGAGCAGTACTTC. This sequence encodes CASSQDFLYEQYF.

The rearrangement links TRBV14 to TRBJ1-4, with D perhaps TRBD1 (5 bases). Germline assignment: CDR1 SGHDN and CDR2 FVKESK. This CDR3 has 15 residues. Trimming shortened V by 1 base and J by 7 bases, and 13 bases separated the two germline ends. CDR3 loop: CASSQGTGRGEKLFF. DNA of the CDR3: TGTGCCAGCAGCCAAGGGACGGGACGCGGTGAAAAACTGTTTTTT.

Ten or more counts support this clonotype. The chain uses TRBV2 and TRBJ2-5, with a possible D match to TRBD1 (5 bases). Deletions cut 8 bases from V and 1 base from J, with 11 bases between. CDR1 SNHLY and CDR2 FYNNEI come from the germline V gene. The CDR3 contains 13 residues. CDR3 in DNA: TGTGCCAGCGGGCTACAGGTCCAAGAGACCCAGTACTTC. It encodes CASGLQVQETQYF. The whole variable domain, remainder taken from reference TRBV2 and TRBJ2-5, is EPEVTQTPSHQVTQMGQEVILRCVPISNHLYFYWYRQILGQKVEFLVSFYNNEISEKSEIFDDQFSVERPDGSNFTLKIRSTKLEDSAMYFCASGLQVQETQYFGPGTRLLVL.

This clonotype turned up a few times. The chain uses TRBV12-3 or TRBV12-4 and TRBJ2-1, with 9 bases matching TRBD1. The DNA end is a closer match to TRBJ2-7, so the J assignment may be wrong. The CDR3 is 19 residues long. CDR3 in DNA: TGTGCCAGCAGTGGGGACAGGGAGTATCGTCATCCCTCCTACAATGAGCAGTACTTC. This translates into CASSGDREYRHPSYNEQYF.

The V call is TRBV5-1, the J call TRBJ2-3; no firm D call. The V and J ends lost 0 bases and 0 bases respectively, with 8 bases between them. The V gene's germline CDR1 is SGHRS and CDR2 YFSETQ. This CDR3 is built from 15 residues. The DNA of the CDR3 is TGCGCCAGCAGCTTGGGGCACTCGAGCACAGATACGCAGTATTTT. Residues: CASSLGHSSTDTQYF. The full variable domain, in which reference TRBV5-1 and TRBJ2-3 provide the parts outside the CDR3, is KAGVTQTPRYLIKTRGQQVTLSCSPISGHRSVSWYQQTPGQGLQFLFEYFSETQRNKGNFPGRFSGRQFSNSRSEMNVSTLELGDSALYLCASSLGHSSTDTQYFGPGTRLTVL.

This clonotype was counted between two and nine times. The rearrangement joins TRBV7-2 to TRBJ2-7; D is undetermined. The assigned J gene may be wrong: the sequence end matches TRBJ2-5 better. The CDR3 is 12 amino acids. Germline CDR1 reads SGHTA; CDR2 reads FQGNSA. DNA for the CDR3: TGTGCCAGCAGCTTAGCAACGGGGACCCAGTACTTC. Translation: CASSLATGTQYF.

The CDR3 region has the DNA TGTGCCAGCAGCCATCTCCTAGTTCCAGATACGCAGTATTTT. It yields the protein CASSHLLVPDTQYF. The rearrangement joins TRBV14 to TRBJ2-3; D call uncertain. V gave up 3 bases and J gave up 4 bases, with 11 bases separating them. CDR3 length: 14 residues. Germline CDR1 SGHDN, CDR2 FVKESK.

The CDR3 sequence: CASSQQGDSFTDTQYF. CDR3 sequence (DNA): TGCGCCAGCAGCCAACAGGGGGATTCTTTCACAGATACGCAGTATTTT. The chain recombines TRBV4-3 with TRBJ2-3; 7 positions agree with TRBD1. This CDR3 has 16 amino acids. V lost 2 bases and J lost 2; bases outside the gene matches: 7. Germline CDR1 is LGHNA and CDR2 is YSLEER.

About this clonotype: A read error may produce the germline difference seen at one junction end. The rearrangement joins TRBV7-3 to TRBJ2-3; maybe TRBD2 (5 bases). Germline assignment: CDR1 SGHTA and CDR2 FQGTGA. The CDR3 totals 13 residues. The CDR3: CASSPRLGDTRYF. DNA for the CDR3: TGTGCCAGCAGCCCCCGTCTGGGAGATACGCGGTATTTT.

The chain uses TRBV7-2 and TRBJ2-5, with a weak D call TRBD2 (5 bases). Trimming left V 4 bases short and J 11 bases short, with 26 bases between. The CDR3 extends over 16 amino acids. Germline CDR1 SGHTA, CDR2 FQGNSA. The chain's CDR3 is CASSSDRGPSYSEQYF. The CDR3 nucleotides are TGTGCCAGCAGCTCCGACCGGGGTCCCTCCTACAGTGAGCAGTACTTC.

This clonotype was detected a few times. The chain couples TRBV5-1 to TRBJ2-3; D is undetermined. The germline V gene encodes CDR1 SGHRS and CDR2 YFSETQ. This CDR3 comprises 15 residues. V was clipped by 4 bases and J by 1 base, with 13 bases between them. The CDR3 spells CASSALQDGTDTQYF. The CDR3 DNA sequence: TGCGCCAGCAGCGCTCTCCAAGACGGCACAGATACGCAGTATTTT.

CDR3 in amino acids: CASSQTGGSEQYF. The CDR3 coding sequence is TGTGCCAGCAGCCAAACAGGGGGTTCGGAGCAGTACTTC. The chain links TRBV14 to TRBJ2-5; TRBD1 matches 8 bases. J was trimmed by 11 bases and V by 2 bases; bases with no gene match: 7. The CDR3 sequence is 13 residues long. Germline lookup yields CDR1 SGHDN and CDR2 FVKESK. Full variable domain (missing parts from reference TRBV14 and TRBJ2-5): EAGVTQFPSHSVIEKGQTVTLRCDPISGHDNLYWYRRVMGKEIKFLLHFVKESKQDESGMPNNRFLAERTGGTYSTLKVQPAELEDSGVYFCASSQTGGSEQYFGPGTRLLVL.

In this sample, this clonotype turned up a few times. The chain carries TRBV6-5 and TRBJ1-4; D unclear. This CDR3 comprises 14 residues. Per the germline V gene, CDR1 is MNHEY and CDR2 is SVGAGI. V gave up 6 bases and J gave up 5 bases, with 13 bases separating them. As DNA, the CDR3 is TGTGCCAGCAGCCCGCGGCAGGAGAATGAAAAACTGTTTTTT. Amino acids: CASSPRQENEKLFF.